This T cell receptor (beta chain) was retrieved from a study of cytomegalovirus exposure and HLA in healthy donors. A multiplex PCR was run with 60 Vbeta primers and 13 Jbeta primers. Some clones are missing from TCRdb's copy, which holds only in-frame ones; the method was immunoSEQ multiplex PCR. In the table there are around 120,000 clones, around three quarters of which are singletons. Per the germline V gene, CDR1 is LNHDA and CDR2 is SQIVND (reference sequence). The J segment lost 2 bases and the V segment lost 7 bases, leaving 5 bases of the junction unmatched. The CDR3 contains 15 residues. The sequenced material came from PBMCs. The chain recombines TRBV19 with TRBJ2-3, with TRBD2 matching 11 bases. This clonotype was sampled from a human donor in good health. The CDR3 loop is CASTYSGRATDTQYF. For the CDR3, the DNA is TGTGCCAGTACCTATAGCGGGAGGGCCACAGATACGCAGTATTTT.